This T cell receptor (beta chain) was observed in a study of memory CD4+ T cells and cytomegalovirus serostatus. In the study overall: Healthy Belgian adult donors included nine or ten CMV-positive and approximately 25 CMV-negative people.

As concerns this clone: Its matching antigen is unknown.

Whole-study results and caveats: The CMV-associated TCR signature appears largely within the CD4+ memory repertoire. About two fifths of the roughly 160 known CMV-associated TCRbeta sequences appeared in CD4+ memory.

The CDR3 runs 15 residues. Germline V gene sequence: CDR1 SGDLS, CDR2 YYNGEE. Trimming took off 0 bases at V and 2 bases at J, with 11 bases between the two ends. The sort gate was single viable CD3+CD4+CD8-CD45RO+ cells for memory CD4+ T cells. CMV serostatus came from serum IgG against pp150, pp28, p38, p52. Generated by immunoSEQ multiplex PCR, the TCRdb table keeps only in-frame clones and is missing some. The table includes approximately 26,000 clones, around 80% detected once. The sequenced sample was memory CD4+ T cells from blood. J is TRBJ2-5 and V is TRBV9; D gene ambiguous. This sequence was found in an adult in good health and CMV-seronegative. CDR3 residues: CASSVAVGRQETQYF. The CDR3 DNA reads TGTGCCAGCAGCGTAGCAGTAGGTAGGCAAGAGACCCAGTACTTC.